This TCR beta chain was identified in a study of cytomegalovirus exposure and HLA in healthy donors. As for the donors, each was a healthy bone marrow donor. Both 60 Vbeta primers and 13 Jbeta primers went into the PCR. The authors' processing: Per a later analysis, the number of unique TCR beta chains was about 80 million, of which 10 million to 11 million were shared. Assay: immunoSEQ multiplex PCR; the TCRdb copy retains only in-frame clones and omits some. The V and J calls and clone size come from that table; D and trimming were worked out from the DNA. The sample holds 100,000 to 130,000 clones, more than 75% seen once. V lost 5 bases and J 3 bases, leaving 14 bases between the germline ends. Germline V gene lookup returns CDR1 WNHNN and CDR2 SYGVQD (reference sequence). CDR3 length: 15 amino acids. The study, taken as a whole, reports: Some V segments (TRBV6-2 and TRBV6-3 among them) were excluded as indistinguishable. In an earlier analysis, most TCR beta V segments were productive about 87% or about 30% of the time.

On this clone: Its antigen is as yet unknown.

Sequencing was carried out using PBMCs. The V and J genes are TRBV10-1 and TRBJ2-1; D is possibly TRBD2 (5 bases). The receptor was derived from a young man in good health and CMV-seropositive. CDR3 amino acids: CASSSPERGYNEQFF. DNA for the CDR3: TGCGCCAGCAGTTCCCCCGAACGGGGCTACAATGAGCAGTTCTTC.